One T cell receptor beta chain is described in this entry. The target of this receptor is not known. Base qualities are not recorded, but no much larger clone differs from it by a single base. These data originate in a study of yellow fever vaccine responses in identical twins (dated by TCRdb to the late 2010s). Regarding the research as a whole: The study precisely tracked vaccine-responding T cell clones in identical twins.

The library was built by means of RT-PCR. These reads were obtained on an Illumina HiSeq 2500. TCRdb reprocessing: public reads trimmed at Q25 with fastp, clones called with MiXCR, in-frame beta chains kept. Rows with a matching CDR3 protein are joined into one entry that keeps the most common DNA and genes. Here the sample has around 560 distinct CDR3 sequences; just over 75% occur a single time. The biggest ten clones account for about 41% of the sample. General conclusions and limits of the study: According to the authors, in identical twins the way T cells responded to vaccination appeared partly convergent and partly personalized.

The receptor was derived from a female donor who received the yellow fever vaccine. This specimen consisted of T cells from blood (PBMCs), unsorted or a sorted subset (not recorded which), obtained before or after yellow fever vaccination (not recorded which).

The CDR3 here reads CASAGTSTYNEQFF. The nucleotide sequence reads as follows: TGTGCCAGCGCCGGGACTTCGACCTACAATGAGCAGTTCTTC. Recombination linked TRBV5-6 to TRBJ2-1; TRBD2 is a weak D gene call, 6 bases matching. Trimming costs V 7 bases and J 2 bases, and their ends lie 13 bases apart. As encoded in the germline V gene, CDR1 is SGHDT while CDR2 is YYEEEE. The CDR3 runs 14 residues from the cysteine to the phenylalanine. Just the 42-base CDR3 DNA is kept, in frame starting at base 1.